The 21 T cell receptor beta chains below were found in one sample sequenced in a study of tumor and adjacent non-tumor tissue in lung cancer (dated by TCRdb to the late 2010s). Bulk unsorted tissue served as the source for RNA extraction, and RNA quality was assessed using a NanoDrop ND-1000 and an Agilent 2100. The method behind the library was multiplex PCR. The sequencer was an Illumina HiSeq 2500. TCRbeta libraries were constructed through three rounds of nested PCR with primers (Table S4) according to protocols modified from ARM-PCR. TCRdb cleaned the public reads at Q25 with fastp, built clones with MiXCR and kept in-frame beta chains. Rows with a matching CDR3 protein are joined into one entry that keeps the most common DNA and genes. This sample comprises tens of thousands of distinct CDR3 sequences, approximately 72% of them detected only once. The top ten clonotypes cover roughly 9% of the sample.

The sample was lung tumor tissue. These receptors all come from a middle-aged woman with non-small cell lung cancer.

As for this clonotype: The junction departs from germline at one end; a sequencing error may be responsible. The chain is built from TRBV11-1 and TRBJ2-7; 8 bases are shared with TRBD2. This CDR3 is 16 amino acids long. Per the germline V gene, CDR1 is SGHAT and CDR2 is FQDESV (reference sequence). CDR3 in DNA: TGCGCCAGCAGCATCGGGGCTAGCGGGTTATTCTATGAGCAGTACTTC. Translated: CASSIGASGLFYEQYF.

Notes on this clonotype: In this CDR3 the conserved last residue, phenylalanine or tryptophan, is missing, so a read error is likely. The limits of the CDR3 on the DNA are not certain, so only TCRdb's listed CDR3 is given. The chain links TRBV6-5 to TRBJ1-6; no check of the table's D call, TRBD1, against the DNA was made. Germline V lookup: CDR1 MNHEY, CDR2 SVGAGI. The CDR3 sequence runs 16 residues, both termini included. CDR3 sequence reads: CASRPRDSSYNSPFHS.

Of note for this clonotype: At one of its ends the junction is not consistent with the germline gene, which may arise from a read error. This chain joins TRBV6-6 and TRBJ2-2, with D unresolved. This CDR3 region has 13 residues. In germline, CDR1 is MNHNY, CDR2 SVGAGI (reference sequence). The DNA for the CDR3 is TGTCCCAGCGTCCCCGAGGTCGCCGGGGAGCTGTTTTTT. Encoded protein: CPSVPEVAGELFF.

The CDR3 region has the DNA TGTGCCAGTATGACTCTTAATTCACCCCTCCACTTT. Protein product: CASMTLNSPLHF. The V call is TRBV6-5, the J call TRBJ1-6, with D unresolved. The CDR3 length is 12 residues. Germline values: CDR1 MNHEY, CDR2 SVGAGI. V gave up 9 bases and J gave up 6 bases, with 9 bases separating them.

The J gene is TRBJ2-3, the V gene TRBV6-2 or TRBV6-3, with D uncertain. The CDR3 has 16 residues. Germline CDR1 and CDR2: MNHEY and SVGEGT. With 2 bases removed from V and 0 bases from J, the gap between germline ends came to 12 bases. This CDR3 is CASSYGGPSSTDTQYF. In nucleotides, the CDR3 is TGTGCCAGCAGTTACGGTGGTCCCTCTAGCACAGATACGCAGTATTTT.

As concerns this clonotype: This may be a read error, as it is one base from a much larger clone. No conserved phenylalanine or tryptophan is present at the end of the CDR3, so a read error is the likely explanation. The V call is TRBV28, the J call TRBJ1-1, with D perhaps TRBD1 (6 bases). The germline CDR1 and CDR2 sequences are MDHEN and SYDVKM. Trimming removed 6 bases from V and 3 bases from J, with 11 bases in between. This CDR3 spans 13 amino acids. CDR3 coding DNA: TGTGCCAGCAGCCAGGGGTTCTACACTGAAGCTTTCCTT. This translates into CASSQGFYTEAFL.

The chain recombines TRBV5-4 with TRBJ1-6; no clear D. The CDR3 contains 14 residues. V was trimmed by 8 bases and J by 10 bases, leaving 19 bases between them. Germline CDR1 and CDR2: SGHNT and YYREEE (reference sequence). Here the CDR3 DNA reads TGTGCCAGAAGCCCCGGCTTGGGGTTATCACCCCTCCACTTT. Translated, it gives CARSPGLGLSPLHF.

The chain employs TRBV4-2 and TRBJ2-3, with a possible D match to TRBD2 (5 bases). The CDR3 is 13 amino acids. V shed 1 base and J shed 8 bases, with 10 bases lying between them. CDR1 is LGHNA, CDR2 YNFKEQ, per germline. The CDR3 spells CASSQGAEGTQYF. The DNA of the CDR3 is TGTGCCAGCAGCCAAGGGGCAGAGGGTACGCAGTATTTT.

As concerns this clonotype: Because the CDR3 is missing its conserved closing phenylalanine or tryptophan, this is likely a read error. The DNA is left out, because the CDR3 cannot be placed on it with certainty; the CDR3 is given as TCRdb lists it. This chain joins TRBV5-4 and TRBJ1-2; the table names TRBD1, a call not compared with the DNA. In germline, CDR1 is SGHNT, CDR2 YYREEE (reference sequence). The CDR3 comprises 17 residues, both ends counted. The CDR3 protein is CASSLAMGGRGLGGYTY.

This chain uses TRBV5-4 with TRBJ2-7; 7 bases are a match to TRBD2. CDR1 is SGHNT and CDR2 is YYREEE in the germline V gene (reference sequence). V trimming: 4 bases; J trimming: 2 bases; junction bases outside the gene matches: 9. CDR3 length equals 15 residues. The CDR3 region has the DNA TGTGCCAGCAGCCCTGGGGGGGTAGGGACCTACGAGCAGTACTTC. It specifies CASSPGGVGTYEQYF.

On this clonotype itself: A much larger clone is a single base away; this may be a read error. The rearrangement uses TRBV28 and TRBJ2-7; 12 bases align to TRBD2. Looked up from germline, CDR1 is MDHEN and CDR2 is SYDVKM. This CDR3 has 15 amino acids. V lost 7 bases, J lost 0 bases, and 4 bases stayed unmatched. The CDR3: CASTRTSGNSYEQYF. As DNA, the CDR3 is TGTGCCAGCACGAGGACTAGCGGGAACTCCTACGAGCAGTACTTC.

Concerning this clonotype: The junction departs from the called germline gene at one end, perhaps through a read error. The chain employs TRBV11-2 and TRBJ2-7; unclear D gene. The J call is in doubt because the DNA end fits TRBJ2-1 better. CDR1 SGHAT and CDR2 FQNNGV come from the germline V gene. The CDR3 is 15 residues long. CDR3 amino acids: CASSLDPQRFYEQFF. The CDR3 bases are TGTGCAAGCAGCTTAGATCCCCAGAGGTTCTACGAGCAGTTCTTC.

Turning to this clonotype: One junction end does not reproduce the germline sequence, and a read error may be involved. This chain links TRBV6-5 with TRBJ2-3; the match to TRBD1 covers 9 bases. The CDR3 sequence is 16 residues long. Germline V gene data show CDR1 as MNHEY and CDR2 as SVGAGI. The CDR3 sequence: CASSGAQGARTDTKYF. CDR3 nucleotides: TGTGCCAGTAGTGGGGCACAGGGGGCACGGACAGATACGAAGTATTTT.

A note on this clonotype: Given the absence of the conserved phenylalanine or tryptophan at the CDR3 end, a read error is likely. V and J are TRBV6-1 and TRBJ2-1; 7 positions agree with TRBD1. Germline V lookup: CDR1 MNHNS, CDR2 SASEGT. The CDR3 loop spans 14 amino acids. Trimming at V came to 10 bases and at J to 10 bases, leaving 16 bases not matched to a gene. The CDR3 here is CATRGDRYYKEQFL. The CDR3 DNA follows: TGTGCCACCAGAGGGGACAGATACTATAAAGAGCAGTTCCTC.

The V and J genes are TRBV6-5 and TRBJ2-5; 8 bases fit TRBD2. Germline V gives CDR1 MNHEY, CDR2 SVGAGI. This CDR3 spans 15 amino acids. V shed 5 bases and J 7 bases; nucleotides not matched to a gene: 12. The CDR3 DNA reads TGTGCCAGCAGTAACAGCGGGGGTCCGGCAGGGACCCAGTACTTC. This sequence encodes CASSNSGGPAGTQYF.

Regarding this clonotype: The junction departs from germline at one end; a sequencing error may be responsible. This chain uses TRBV4-1 with TRBJ1-6; D gene uncertain. The V gene's germline CDR1 is MGHRA and CDR2 YSYEKL. This CDR3 region has 16 residues. This chain's CDR3 is CANSQVGPSGNSPLHF. For the CDR3, the DNA is TGTGCCAACAGCCAAGTAGGTCCAAGTGGTAATTCACCCCTCCACTTT.

The V call is TRBV29-1, the J call TRBJ2-1; D might be TRBD2 (5 bases). Germline CDR1 is SQVTM and CDR2 is ANQGSEA. Trimming stripped 6 bases from V and 5 bases from J, with 17 bases between. The CDR3 has 14 amino acids. The CDR3 DNA is TGCAGCGTCCGACGGGGAAGTGTGCACAATGAGCAGTTCTTC. The encoded protein is CSVRRGSVHNEQFF.

The chain employs TRBV11-2 and TRBJ2-1; perhaps TRBD2 as D (6 bases). This CDR3 is 16 amino acids long. From germline, CDR1 is SGHAT and CDR2 FQNNGV. Trimming stripped 9 bases from V and 4 bases from J, with 22 bases between. The CDR3 is CASNKKLAALYNEQFF. The CDR3 DNA reads TGTGCCAGTAACAAGAAACTAGCTGCACTGTACAATGAGCAGTTCTTC.

This clonotype has just a few counts. A read error is possible here, since a much larger clone lies one base away. This rearrangement joins TRBV5-4 to TRBJ2-7, with 7 bases matching TRBD1. CDR1 is SGHNT, CDR2 YYREEE, per germline (reference sequence). The CDR3 totals 15 residues. With V trimmed by 4 bases and J by 0 bases, 7 bases remained unmatched. The CDR3 DNA reads as TGTGCCAGCAGCGAGTCGACAGGGAACTCCTACGAGCAGTACTTC. This sequence encodes CASSESTGNSYEQYF.

The V and J genes are TRBV23-1 and TRBJ2-2, with D possibly TRBD1 on 5 matching bases. TRBV23-1 has ORF status, its function being uncertain. This CDR3 contains 15 residues. Trimming shortened V by 0 bases and J by 5 bases, and 10 bases separated the two germline ends. The DNA of the CDR3 is TGCGCCAGCAGTCAATCGCGACAGACGACCGGGGAGCTGTTTTTT. Protein sequence: CASSQSRQTTGELFF.

This rearrangement joins TRBV11-1 to TRBJ2-1; tentatively, D is TRBD1 (6 bases). This CDR3 comprises 17 residues. Per the germline V gene, CDR1 is SGHAT and CDR2 is FQDESV (reference sequence). V lost 2 bases, J lost 4 bases, and 18 bases lay in between. The CDR3 loop is CASSLRVPPTGYNEQFF. CDR3 in DNA: TGTGCCAGCAGCTTAAGGGTCCCGCCGACAGGATACAATGAGCAGTTCTTC. Looking up the rest from reference TRBV11-1 and TRBJ2-1 gives the full variable domain: EAEVAQSPRYKITEKSQAVAFWCDPISGHATLYWYRQILGQGPELLVQFQDESVVDDSQLPKDRFSAERLKGVDSTLKIQPAELGDSAMYLCASSLRVPPTGYNEQFFGPGTRLTVL.